This record looks at one T cell receptor beta chain sequence and its context. This specimen comes from a study of blood T cell repertoires in COVID-19. V lost 2 bases and J lost 2, with 14 bases in between. The CDR3 totals 15 residues. Germline V lookup: CDR1 SGHRS, CDR2 YFSETQ. As processed by the authors: Counts of nucleated cells, estimated from reference gene primer amplification, were obtained. Using immunoSEQ multiplex PCR, the repertoire was profiled, and TCRdb retains in-frame clones only, with some absent. V and J calls and clone size come straight from that table; D and trimming were deduced from the DNA. This repertoire shows fewer than 400,000 clones, roughly 85% found once; its top ten account for approximately 1.9%.

The sequencing input was PBMCs or T cells enriched from blood (not recorded which). The source is a woman between 25 and 40 years old who had been exposed to COVID-19. The chain couples TRBV5-1 to TRBJ2-7; weak D call: TRBD2 (5 bases). CDR3 sequence: CASSLVSLATYEQYF. The CDR3 DNA follows: TGCGCCAGCAGCTTAGTTTCTCTAGCTACCTACGAGCAGTACTTC.